The 4 T cell receptor beta chains below come from one sample, sequenced in a study of cytomegalovirus exposure and HLA in healthy donors. With 60 Vbeta and 13 Jbeta primers, the PCR was carried out. This table comes from immunoSEQ multiplex PCR, and its TCRdb copy is limited to in-frame clones, with some not included. The sample has about 170,000 clones; roughly 84% are singletons. Sequenced input: PBMCs. Every receptor here comes from a male donor in good health and CMV-seronegative.

In nucleotides, the CDR3 is TGTGCCAGCAGCGTAACGGCTCGAGGGTACCAAGAGACCCAGTACTTC. The encoded protein is CASSVTARGYQETQYF. V and J are TRBV9 and TRBJ2-5; weak D call: TRBD2 (5 bases). Trimming took off 1 base at V and 0 bases at J, with 13 bases between the two ends. The CDR3 is made up of 16 amino acids. The V gene's germline CDR1 is SGDLS and CDR2 YYNGEE.

The V call is TRBV6-1, the J call TRBJ1-3, with no clear D. Germline lookup yields CDR1 MNHNS and CDR2 SASEGT. V was clipped by 6 bases and J by 0 bases, with 6 bases between them. This CDR3 has 13 amino acids. The CDR3 reads CASSLSSGNTIYF. In DNA, the CDR3 is TGTGCCAGCAGCTTGAGCTCTGGAAACACCATATATTTT.

This chain uses TRBV30 with TRBJ1-2; TRBD1 agrees at 9 bases. The trim removed 6 bases at V and 4 bases at J, leaving 9 bases unmatched. This CDR3 is built from 14 residues. CDR1 is GTSNPN and CDR2 is SVGIG in the germline V gene (reference sequence). The CDR3: CACPNLDRGYGYTF. DNA for the CDR3: TGTGCCTGCCCGAACTTGGACAGGGGCTATGGCTACACCTTC.

This chain uses TRBV27 with TRBJ2-5; 9 bases are a match to TRBD2. Trimming at V came to 5 bases and at J to 5 bases, leaving 18 bases not matched to a gene. CDR3 length equals 18 residues. From germline, CDR1 is MNHEY and CDR2 SMNVEV (reference sequence). In DNA form, the CDR3 reads TGTGCCAGCAGTCTAGAACCGGGGGGACTAGCCATTCCGGAGACCCAGTACTTC. Translated: CASSLEPGGLAIPETQYF.